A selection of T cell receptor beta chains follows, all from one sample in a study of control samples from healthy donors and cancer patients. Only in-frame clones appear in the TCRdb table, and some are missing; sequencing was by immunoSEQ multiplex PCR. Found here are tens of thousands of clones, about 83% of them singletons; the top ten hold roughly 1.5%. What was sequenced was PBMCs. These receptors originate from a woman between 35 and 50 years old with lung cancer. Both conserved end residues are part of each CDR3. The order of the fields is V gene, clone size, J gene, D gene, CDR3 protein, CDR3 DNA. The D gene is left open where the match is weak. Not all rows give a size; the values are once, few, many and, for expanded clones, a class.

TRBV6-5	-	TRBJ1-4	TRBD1	CATIRDSNEKLFF	TGTGCCACAATCCGGGACAGTAATGAAAAACTGTTTTTT
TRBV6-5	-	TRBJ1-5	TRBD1	CASSSTGTGAQPQHF	TGTGCCAGCAGTTCCACCGGGACAGGGGCTCAGCCCCAGCATTTT
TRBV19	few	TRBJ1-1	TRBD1	CASSTTGGAEAFF	TGTGCCAGTAGTACTACAGGGGGGGCTGAAGCTTTCTTT
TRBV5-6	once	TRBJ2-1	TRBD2	CASSLAPGVAGGKYNEQFF	TGTGCCAGCAGCTTGGCCCCGGGGGTCGCGGGGGGGAAATACAATGAGCAGTTCTTC
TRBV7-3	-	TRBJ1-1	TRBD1	CASSRTGTGGVHTEAFF	TGTGCCAGCAGCCGAACCGGGACAGGGGGCGTTCACACTGAAGCTTTCTTT
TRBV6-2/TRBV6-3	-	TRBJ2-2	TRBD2	CASSSGGATGELFF	TGTGCCAGCAGTAGCGGGGGGGCCACCGGGGAGCTGTTTTTT
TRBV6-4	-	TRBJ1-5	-	CASPLNRPYSNQPQHF	TGTGCCAGCCCTCTTAATCGGCCATATAGCAATCAGCCCCAGCATTTT
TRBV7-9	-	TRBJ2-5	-	CASIRLRGQETQYF	TGTGCCAGCATCCGTCTCCGGGGGCAAGAGACCCAGTACTTC
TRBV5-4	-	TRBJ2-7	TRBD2	CASSLAGGASYEQYF	TGTGCCAGCAGCTTGGCCGGGGGGGCCTCATACGAGCAGTACTTC
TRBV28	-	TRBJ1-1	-	CASTDRSTGRAEAFF	TGTGCCAGCACTGATAGGTCTACGGGTCGCGCTGAAGCTTTCTTT
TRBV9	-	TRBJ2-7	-	CASSPRFESYEQYF	TGTGCCAGCAGCCCCCGGTTCGAGAGCTACGAGCAGTACTTC
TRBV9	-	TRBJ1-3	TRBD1	CASSVGQGLSNTIYF	TGTGCCAGCAGCGTGGGACAGGGACTTTCAAACACCATATATTTT
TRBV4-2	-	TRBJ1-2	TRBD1	CASSVPGTGYSYTF	TGTGCCAGCAGCGTACCCGGGACAGGATATTCCTACACCTTC
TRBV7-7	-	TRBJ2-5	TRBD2	CASSQALAGKQETQYF	TGTGCCAGCAGCCAGGCACTAGCGGGGAAACAAGAGACCCAGTACTTC
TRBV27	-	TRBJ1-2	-	CAAGEGYGYTF	TGTGCCGCTGGGGAGGGCTATGGCTACACCTTC
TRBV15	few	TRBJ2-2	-	CATSREPNTGELFF	TGTGCCACCAGCAGAGAGCCGAACACCGGGGAGCTGTTTTTT
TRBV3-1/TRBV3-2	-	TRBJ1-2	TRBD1	CASSRGDSYGYTF	TGTGCCAGCAGCCGGGGGGACAGCTATGGCTACACCTTC
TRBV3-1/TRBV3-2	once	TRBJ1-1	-	CASSLGTQAFF	TGTGCCAGCAGCCTCGGGACACAAGCTTTCTTT
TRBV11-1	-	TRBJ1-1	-	CASSPRGATEAFF	TGTGCCAGCAGCCCCCGCGGGGCCACTGAAGCTTTCTTT
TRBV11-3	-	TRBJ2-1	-	CASSPRRANEQFF	TGTGCCAGCAGCCCGCGGAGGGCGAATGAGCAGTTCTTC
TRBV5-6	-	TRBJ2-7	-	CASSLGGRTYEQYF	TGTGCCAGCAGCTTGGGGGGTAGGACCTACGAGCAGTACTTC
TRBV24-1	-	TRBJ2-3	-	CATSDLRTGTQYF	TGTGCCACCAGTGATTTGCGGACGGGTACGCAGTATTTT
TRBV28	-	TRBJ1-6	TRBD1	CASSDATGDVGSPLHF	TGTGCCAGCAGTGATGCTACAGGGGACGTAGGTTCACCCCTCCACTTT
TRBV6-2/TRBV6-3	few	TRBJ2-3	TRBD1	CASSYTTGSTDTQYF	TGTGCCAGCAGTTACACGACAGGGAGCACAGATACGCAGTATTTT
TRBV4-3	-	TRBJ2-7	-	CASSQEGFETYEQYF	TGCGCCAGCAGCCAAGAGGGGTTTGAAACCTACGAGCAGTACTTC
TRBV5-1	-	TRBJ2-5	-	CASSFSPGVQETQYF	TGCGCCAGCAGCTTTAGCCCGGGAGTACAAGAGACCCAGTACTTC
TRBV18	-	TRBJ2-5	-	CASSQNAGDGETQYF	TGTGCCAGCTCACAAAACGCCGGCGATGGGGAGACCCAGTACTTC
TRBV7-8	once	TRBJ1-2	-	CASSFPGRGYTF	TGTGCCAGCAGCTTCCCCGGGCGAGGCTACACCTTC